This is a list of T cell receptor beta chains from one sample in a study of shared clonotypes between healthy human individuals. The assay was immunoSEQ multiplex PCR, and TCRdb's table has in-frame clones only and misses some. The repertoire holds approximately 2,200,000 clones, with about 93% as singletons. The material sequenced was naive CD8+ T cells from PBMCs. These receptors came from a man between 18 and 29 years old in good health. Some clones in this sample may be carry-over from other donors' samples. Both conserved end residues are part of each CDR3. A D gene is named only where the DNA matches it firmly. Size is omitted from some rows. Given values are once, few, many or a class for expanded clones.

J: TRBJ1-1; D: NA; size: NA; V: TRBV9; DNA: TGTGCCAGCAGCCCCCGGTACGGCACTGAAGCTTTCTTT; CDR3: CASSPRYGTEAFF
J: TRBJ1-5; D: NA; size: NA; V: TRBV6-1; DNA: TGTGCCGTCCAGGGAATGAGCGGACAGCCCCAGCATTTT; CDR3: CAVQGMSGQPQHF
J: TRBJ2-3; D: TRBD2; size: NA; V: TRBV5-6; DNA: TGTGCCAGCAGCTTGGGTCCTAGCGGGAGAGTGGCAGATACGCAGTATTTT; CDR3: CASSLGPSGRVADTQYF
J: TRBJ1-2; D: NA; size: NA; V: TRBV2; DNA: TGTGCCAGCAGTGATTCGGGGGGCGGGGGTGAAGGCTACACCTTC; CDR3: CASSDSGGGGEGYTF
J: TRBJ1-4; D: NA; size: once; V: TRBV6-6; DNA: TGTGCCAGCAGACAGGGAAGTGAACTGTTTTTT; CDR3: CASRQGSELFF
J: TRBJ2-2; D: NA; size: NA; V: TRBV30; DNA: TGTGCCTCCACCCTTCCCTACAGGGAGAACACCGGGGAGCTGTTTTTT; CDR3: CASTLPYRENTGELFF
J: TRBJ1-5; D: NA; size: NA; V: TRBV29-1; DNA: TGCAGCGTTGGGGAGGGCATCAGCAATCAGCCCCAGCATTTT; CDR3: CSVGEGISNQPQHF
J: TRBJ1-2; D: NA; size: NA; V: TRBV11-2; DNA: TGTGCCAGCAGCCCTCTCGTGGGGATCTATGGCTACACCTTC; CDR3: CASSPLVGIYGYTF
J: TRBJ2-1; D: TRBD2; size: NA; V: TRBV7-7; DNA: TGTGCCAGCAGCGCCAGACTAGCGGGAGACCCTAACAATGAGCAGTTCTTC; CDR3: CASSARLAGDPNNEQFF
J: TRBJ2-1; D: TRBD1; size: NA; V: TRBV11-2; DNA: TGTGCCAGCAGCTTAGTCAGGGGGCCAATCCTAAACAATGAGCAGTTCTTC; CDR3: CASSLVRGPILNNEQFF
J: TRBJ2-1; D: NA; size: NA; V: TRBV5-1; DNA: TGCGCCAGCAGCCCCGTTGGTTCGGCAGCGGAGCAGTTCTTC; CDR3: CASSPVGSAAEQFF
J: TRBJ1-5; D: NA; size: NA; V: TRBV4-1; DNA: TGCGCCAGCAGCCAAGAGGAGGCCCGGTACAATCAGCCCCAGCATTTT; CDR3: CASSQEEARYNQPQHF
J: TRBJ1-1; D: NA; size: few; V: TRBV13; DNA: TGTGCCAGCAGCTTGGTCATAGAGTTGGACACTGAAGCTTTCTTT; CDR3: CASSLVIELDTEAFF
J: TRBJ1-5; D: NA; size: NA; V: TRBV27; DNA: TGTGCCAGCAGTTTATCGAACCCGCAGCCCCAGCATTTT; CDR3: CASSLSNPQPQHF
J: TRBJ1-2; D: NA; size: NA; V: TRBV2; DNA: TGTGCCAGCAGTGAAGAACCGGTGCCCTATGGCTACACCTTC; CDR3: CASSEEPVPYGYTF
J: TRBJ2-7; D: NA; size: once; V: TRBV9; DNA: TGTGCCAGCAGCCCTGGAGAGGCCGAGCAGTACTTC; CDR3: CASSPGEAEQYF
J: TRBJ2-1; D: NA; size: NA; V: TRBV11-1; DNA: TGTGCCAGCAGCTTAAGCCTATCATCCTACAATGAGCAGTTCTTC; CDR3: CASSLSLSSYNEQFF
J: TRBJ1-4; D: NA; size: NA; V: TRBV30; DNA: TGTGCCTGGAGTGGGTATAGTTCGAGGGGCATAGAAAAACTGTTTTTT; CDR3: CAWSGYSSRGIEKLFF
J: TRBJ2-2; D: NA; size: NA; V: TRBV7-3; DNA: TGTGCCAGCACGTGGGACCGGGGCACCGGGGAGCTGTTTTTT; CDR3: CASTWDRGTGELFF
J: TRBJ2-1; D: NA; size: NA; V: TRBV9; DNA: TGTGCCAGCAGCCCACGGGACGGCAGAGAGCAGTTCTTC; CDR3: CASSPRDGREQFF
J: TRBJ2-7; D: NA; size: NA; V: TRBV5-6; DNA: TGTGCCAGTCAACTTTACGGTCGGGACGCCTACGAGCAGTACTTC; CDR3: CASQLYGRDAYEQYF
J: TRBJ2-1; D: TRBD2; size: NA; V: TRBV28; DNA: TGTGCCAGCAGTACCTCTAGCGGAAGGGATGAGCAGTTCTTC; CDR3: CASSTSSGRDEQFF
J: TRBJ2-7; D: TRBD1; size: NA; V: TRBV27; DNA: TGTGCCAGCAGAGCTGGACAGGGAATCGGCGAGCAGTACTTC; CDR3: CASRAGQGIGEQYF
J: TRBJ1-5; D: TRBD1; size: NA; V: TRBV7-8; DNA: TGTGCCAGCAGCTTAGAGGGGACAGGGGGCCAGCCCCAGCATTTT; CDR3: CASSLEGTGGQPQHF
J: TRBJ1-1; D: NA; size: once; V: TRBV7-9; DNA: TGTGCCAGCAGCCAGACCTATCGGGAAAATGGAGACACTGAAGCTTTCTTT; CDR3: CASSQTYRENGDTEAFF
J: TRBJ2-3; D: NA; size: NA; V: TRBV4-3; DNA: TGCGCCAGCAGCCAAGATGGGAGTGATCCCTATACGCAATATTTT; CDR3: CASSQDGSDPYTQYF
J: TRBJ2-5; D: NA; size: NA; V: TRBV7-9; DNA: TGTGCCAGCAGCTTAGGGCAGGTCGCCCAGTACTTC; CDR3: CASSLGQVAQYF
J: TRBJ2-7; D: NA; size: NA; V: TRBV5-1; DNA: TGCGCCAGCAGCTCAAGGGCAGTGACCTCCTACGAGCAGTACTTC; CDR3: CASSSRAVTSYEQYF
J: TRBJ2-7; D: NA; size: NA; V: TRBV6-1; DNA: TGTGCCAGCAGTCAAACTTTCTACGAGCAGTACTTC; CDR3: CASSQTFYEQYF
J: TRBJ1-2; D: NA; size: NA; V: TRBV28; DNA: TGTGCCAGCGGGGGGGCTTGGCTCTTCCTTTATGGCTACACCTTC; CDR3: CASGGAWLFLYGYTF
J: TRBJ2-7; D: NA; size: NA; V: TRBV28; DNA: TGTGCCAGCAGTTTACCCCGCGACATATCCTACGAGCAGTACTTC; CDR3: CASSLPRDISYEQYF
J: TRBJ2-4; D: NA; size: NA; V: TRBV15; DNA: TGTGCCACCAGCAGAGAGGGGGCCTATCTTCTTCAGTACTTC; CDR3: CATSREGAYLLQYF
J: TRBJ2-2; D: TRBD1; size: NA; V: TRBV5-4; DNA: TGTGCCAGCAGCCTCCCGGGACAGGGCCTAGCCGGGGAGCTGTTTTTT; CDR3: CASSLPGQGLAGELFF
J: TRBJ1-2; D: NA; size: NA; V: TRBV28; DNA: TGTGCCAGCAGGCTTCGGGTTCTCTATGGCTACACCTTC; CDR3: CASRLRVLYGYTF
J: TRBJ1-2; D: NA; size: NA; V: TRBV5-5; DNA: TGTGCCAGCAGCTTGGTCGTTGCCAATGGCTACACCTTC; CDR3: CASSLVVANGYTF
J: TRBJ2-1; D: NA; size: NA; V: TRBV15; DNA: TGTGCCACCAGCAAACAGCTCAACAATGAGCAGTTCTTC; CDR3: CATSKQLNNEQFF
J: TRBJ2-2; D: NA; size: NA; V: TRBV27; DNA: TGTGCCAGCAGTACCCGACAGGACACCGGGGAGCTGTTTTTT; CDR3: CASSTRQDTGELFF
J: TRBJ2-7; D: NA; size: NA; V: TRBV6-5; DNA: TGTGCCAGCAGCAGCATGGGACCCCGGGCCCACGAGCAGTACTTC; CDR3: CASSSMGPRAHEQYF
J: TRBJ2-7; D: NA; size: NA; V: TRBV18; DNA: TGTGCCAGCTCACCTCCCGGGACCGGGATCTACGAGCAGTACTTC; CDR3: CASSPPGTGIYEQYF
J: TRBJ2-7; D: NA; size: NA; V: TRBV19; DNA: TGTGCCAGTAGTTTCGGCAGGGGAAGCTACGAGCAGTACTTC; CDR3: CASSFGRGSYEQYF
J: TRBJ2-3; D: NA; size: NA; V: TRBV9; DNA: TGTGCCAGCAGCCCGAACCGGGCCCTAAGCACAGATACGCAGTATTTT; CDR3: CASSPNRALSTDTQYF
J: TRBJ2-7; D: NA; size: once; V: TRBV27; DNA: TGTGCCAGCAGTTTGTCATTTAGGGGACACGAGCAGTACTTC; CDR3: CASSLSFRGHEQYF